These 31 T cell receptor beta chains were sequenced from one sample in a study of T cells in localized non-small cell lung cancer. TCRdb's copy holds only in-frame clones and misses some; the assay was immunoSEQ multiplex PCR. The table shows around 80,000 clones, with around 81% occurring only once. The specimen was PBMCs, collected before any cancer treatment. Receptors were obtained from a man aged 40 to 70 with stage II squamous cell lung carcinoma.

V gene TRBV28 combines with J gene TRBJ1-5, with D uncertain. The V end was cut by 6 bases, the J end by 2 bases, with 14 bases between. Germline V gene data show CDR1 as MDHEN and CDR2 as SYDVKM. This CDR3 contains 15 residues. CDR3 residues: CASSSRKDGNQPQHF. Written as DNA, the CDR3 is TGTGCCAGCAGCTCCAGGAAGGATGGCAATCAGCCCCAGCATTTT.

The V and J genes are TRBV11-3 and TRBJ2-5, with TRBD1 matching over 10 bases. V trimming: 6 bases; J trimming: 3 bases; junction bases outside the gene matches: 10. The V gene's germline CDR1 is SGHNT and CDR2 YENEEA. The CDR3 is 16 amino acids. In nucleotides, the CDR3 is TGTGCCAGCAGTCCCGCCGGGACAGGGGCAAAAGAGACCCAGTACTTC. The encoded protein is CASSPAGTGAKETQYF. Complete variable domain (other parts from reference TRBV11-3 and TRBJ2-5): EAGVVQSPRYKIIEKKQPVAFWCNPISGHNTLYWYLQNLGQGPELLIRYENEEAVDDSQLPKDRFSAERLKGVDSTLKIQPAELGDSAVYLCASSPAGTGAKETQYFGPGTRLLVL.

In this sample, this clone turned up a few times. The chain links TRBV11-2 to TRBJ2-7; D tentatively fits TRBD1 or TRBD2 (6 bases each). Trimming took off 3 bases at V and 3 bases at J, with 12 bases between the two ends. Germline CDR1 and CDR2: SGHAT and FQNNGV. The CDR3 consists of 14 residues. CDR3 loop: CASSFRGASYEQYF. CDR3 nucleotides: TGTGCCAGCAGCTTTAGGGGGGCGAGCTACGAGCAGTACTTC.

CDR3 sequence: CAWSNVHYGYTF. In DNA form, the CDR3 reads TGTGCCTGGAGTAACGTCCACTATGGCTACACCTTC. The chain combines TRBV30 with TRBJ1-2; D is uncertain. The CDR3 covers 12 residues. Germline V gene lookup returns CDR1 GTSNPN and CDR2 SVGIG (reference sequence). V lost 2 bases and J 3 bases, leaving 7 bases between the germline ends.

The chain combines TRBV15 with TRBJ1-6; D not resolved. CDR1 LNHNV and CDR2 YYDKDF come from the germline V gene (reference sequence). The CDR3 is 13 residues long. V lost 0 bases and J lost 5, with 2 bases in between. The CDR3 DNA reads TGTGCCACCAGCAGAGACAATAATTCACCCCTCCACTTT. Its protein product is CATSRDNNSPLHF.

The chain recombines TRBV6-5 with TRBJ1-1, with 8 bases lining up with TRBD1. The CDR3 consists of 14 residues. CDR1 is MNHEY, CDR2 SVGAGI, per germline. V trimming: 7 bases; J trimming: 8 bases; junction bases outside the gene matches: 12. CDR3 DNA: TGTGCCAGCAAGGGGGCGGGGACAGGCCAAGAAGCTTTCTTT. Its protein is CASKGAGTGQEAFF.

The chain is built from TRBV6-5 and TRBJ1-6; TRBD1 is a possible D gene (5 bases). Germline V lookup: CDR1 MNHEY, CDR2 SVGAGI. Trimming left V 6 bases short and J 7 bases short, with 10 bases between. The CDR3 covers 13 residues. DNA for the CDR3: TGTGCCAGCAGGGGGACGGGGAATTCACCCCTCCACTTT. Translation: CASRGTGNSPLHF.

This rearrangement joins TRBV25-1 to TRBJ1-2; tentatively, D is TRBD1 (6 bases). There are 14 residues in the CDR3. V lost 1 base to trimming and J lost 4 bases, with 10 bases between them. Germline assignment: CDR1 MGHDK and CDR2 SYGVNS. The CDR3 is CASSEWGTLYGYTF. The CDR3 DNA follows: TGTGCCAGCAGTGAATGGGGGACACTCTATGGCTACACCTTC.

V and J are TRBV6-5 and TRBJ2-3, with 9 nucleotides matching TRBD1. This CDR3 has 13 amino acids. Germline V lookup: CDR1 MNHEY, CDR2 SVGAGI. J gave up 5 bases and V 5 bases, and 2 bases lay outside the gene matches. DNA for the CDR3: TGTGCCAGCAGTGACAGGGGGGGAGATACGCAGTATTTT. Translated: CASSDRGGDTQYF.

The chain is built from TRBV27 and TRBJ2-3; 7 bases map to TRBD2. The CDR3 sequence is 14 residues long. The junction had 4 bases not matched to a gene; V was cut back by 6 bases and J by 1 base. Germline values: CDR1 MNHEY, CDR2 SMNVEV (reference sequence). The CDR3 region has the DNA TGTGCCAGCAGACCACGGGAGGGCACAGATACGCAGTATTTT. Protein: CASRPREGTDTQYF.

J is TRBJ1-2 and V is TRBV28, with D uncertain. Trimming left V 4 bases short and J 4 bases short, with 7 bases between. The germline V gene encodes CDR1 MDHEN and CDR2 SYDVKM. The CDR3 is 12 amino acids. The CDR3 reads CASSSSAYGYTF. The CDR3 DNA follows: TGTGCCAGCAGTTCCTCAGCCTATGGCTACACCTTC.

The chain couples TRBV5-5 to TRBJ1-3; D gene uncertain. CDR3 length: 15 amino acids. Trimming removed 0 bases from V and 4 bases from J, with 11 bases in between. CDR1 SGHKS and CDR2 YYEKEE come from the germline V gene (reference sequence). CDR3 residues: CASSLAGWSGNTIYF. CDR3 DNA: TGTGCCAGCAGCTTGGCGGGGTGGAGCGGAAACACCATATATTTT.

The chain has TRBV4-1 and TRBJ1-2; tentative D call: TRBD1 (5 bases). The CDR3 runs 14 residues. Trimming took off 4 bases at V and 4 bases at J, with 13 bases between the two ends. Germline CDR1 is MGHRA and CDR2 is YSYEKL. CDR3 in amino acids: CASSPGTTSYGYTF. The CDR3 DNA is TGCGCCAGCAGCCCCGGGACCACATCCTATGGCTACACCTTC.

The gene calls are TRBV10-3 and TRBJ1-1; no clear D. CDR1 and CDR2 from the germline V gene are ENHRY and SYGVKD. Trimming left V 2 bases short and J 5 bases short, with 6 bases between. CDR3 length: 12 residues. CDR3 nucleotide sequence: TGTGCCATCAGTGAGCGAATTACTGAAGCTTTCTTT. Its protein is CAISERITEAFF.

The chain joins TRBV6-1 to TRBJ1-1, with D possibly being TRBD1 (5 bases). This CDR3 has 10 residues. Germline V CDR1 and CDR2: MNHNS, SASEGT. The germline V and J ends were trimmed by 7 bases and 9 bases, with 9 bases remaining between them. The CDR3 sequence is CASTRGQAFF. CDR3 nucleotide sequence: TGTGCCAGCACTAGGGGACAAGCTTTCTTT.

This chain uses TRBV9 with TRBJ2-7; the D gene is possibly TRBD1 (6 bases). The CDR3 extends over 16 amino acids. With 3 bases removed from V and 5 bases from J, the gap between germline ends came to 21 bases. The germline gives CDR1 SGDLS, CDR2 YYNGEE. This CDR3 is CASSAETDSRYHEQYF. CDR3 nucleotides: TGTGCCAGCAGCGCCGAAACGGACAGTCGGTATCACGAGCAGTACTTC.

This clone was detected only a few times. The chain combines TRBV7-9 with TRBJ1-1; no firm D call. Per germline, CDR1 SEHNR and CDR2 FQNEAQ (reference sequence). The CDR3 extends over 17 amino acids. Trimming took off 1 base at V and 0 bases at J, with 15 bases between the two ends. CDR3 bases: TGTGCCAGCAGCTTAGGTCAGGTCAGCCGGTTGAACACTGAAGCTTTCTTT. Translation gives CASSLGQVSRLNTEAFF. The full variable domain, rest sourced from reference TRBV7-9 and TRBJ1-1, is DTGVSQNPRHKITKRGQNVTFRCDPISEHNRLYWYRQTLGQGPEFLTYFQNEAQLEKSRLLSDRFSAERPKGSFSTLEIQRTEQGDSAMYLCASSLGQVSRLNTEAFFGQGTRLTVV.

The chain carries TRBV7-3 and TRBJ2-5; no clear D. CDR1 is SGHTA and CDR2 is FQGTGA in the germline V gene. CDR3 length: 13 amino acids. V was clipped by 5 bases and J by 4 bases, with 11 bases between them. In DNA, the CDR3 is TGTGCCAGCAGCCCCGTTGGGGTAGAGACCCAGTACTTC. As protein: CASSPVGVETQYF. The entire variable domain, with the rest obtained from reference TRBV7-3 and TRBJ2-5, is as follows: GAGVSQTPSNKVTEKGKYVELRCDPISGHTALYWYRQSLGQGPEFLIYFQGTGAADDSGLPNDRFFAVRPEGSVSTLKIQRTERGDSAVYLCASSPVGVETQYFGPGTRLLVL.

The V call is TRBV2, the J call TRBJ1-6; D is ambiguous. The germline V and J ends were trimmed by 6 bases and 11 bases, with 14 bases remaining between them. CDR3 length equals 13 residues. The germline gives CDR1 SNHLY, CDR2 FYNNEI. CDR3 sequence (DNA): TGTGCCAGCAGGGAGGAAGCCGATACACCCCTCCACTTT. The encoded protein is CASREEADTPLHF.

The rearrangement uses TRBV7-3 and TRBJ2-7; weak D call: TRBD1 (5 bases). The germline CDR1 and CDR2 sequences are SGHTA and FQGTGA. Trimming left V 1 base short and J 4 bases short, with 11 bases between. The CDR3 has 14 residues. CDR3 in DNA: TGTGCCAGCAGCTTAAATATAGGGGAATACGAGCAGTACTTC. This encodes CASSLNIGEYEQYF.

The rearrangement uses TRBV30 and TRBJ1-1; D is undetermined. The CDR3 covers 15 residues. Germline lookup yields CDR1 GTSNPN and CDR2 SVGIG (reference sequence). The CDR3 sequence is CAHSGRPFLGTEAFF. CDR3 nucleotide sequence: TGTGCACACTCCGGCAGGCCGTTCCTCGGAACTGAAGCTTTCTTT.

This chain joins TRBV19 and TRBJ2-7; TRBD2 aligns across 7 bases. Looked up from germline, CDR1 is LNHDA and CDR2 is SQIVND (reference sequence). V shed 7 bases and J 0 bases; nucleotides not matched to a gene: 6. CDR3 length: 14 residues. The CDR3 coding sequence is TGTGCCAGTAAGCCAGCGGGAAGCTCCTACGAGCAGTACTTC. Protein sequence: CASKPAGSSYEQYF.

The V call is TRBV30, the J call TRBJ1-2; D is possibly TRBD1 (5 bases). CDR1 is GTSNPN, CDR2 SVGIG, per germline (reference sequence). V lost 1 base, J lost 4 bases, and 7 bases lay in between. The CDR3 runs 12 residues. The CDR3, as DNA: TGTGCCTGGAGTGAGCAGGGCTATGGCTACACCTTC. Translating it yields CAWSEQGYGYTF.

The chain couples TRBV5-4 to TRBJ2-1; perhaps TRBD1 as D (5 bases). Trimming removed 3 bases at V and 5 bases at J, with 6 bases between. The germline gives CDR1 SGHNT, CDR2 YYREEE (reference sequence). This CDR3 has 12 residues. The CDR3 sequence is CASSSTDNEQFF. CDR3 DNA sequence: TGTGCCAGCAGCTCGACAGACAATGAGCAGTTCTTC.

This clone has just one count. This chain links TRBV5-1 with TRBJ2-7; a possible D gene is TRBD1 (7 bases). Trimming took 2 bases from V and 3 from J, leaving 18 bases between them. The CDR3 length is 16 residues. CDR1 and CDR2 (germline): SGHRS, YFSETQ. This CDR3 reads CASSFSTQGGNYEQYF. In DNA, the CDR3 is TGCGCCAGCAGCTTCTCGACCCAGGGGGGAAACTACGAGCAGTACTTC.

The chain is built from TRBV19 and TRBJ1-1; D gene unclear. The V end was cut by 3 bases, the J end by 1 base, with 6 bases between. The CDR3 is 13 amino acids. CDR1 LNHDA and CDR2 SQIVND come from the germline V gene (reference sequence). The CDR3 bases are TGTGCCAGTAGTATTGGCTCGAACACTGAAGCTTTCTTT. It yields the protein CASSIGSNTEAFF.

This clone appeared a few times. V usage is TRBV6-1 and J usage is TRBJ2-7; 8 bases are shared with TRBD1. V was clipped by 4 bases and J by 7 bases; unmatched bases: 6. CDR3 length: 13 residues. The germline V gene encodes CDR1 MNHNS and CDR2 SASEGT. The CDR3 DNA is TGTGCCAGCAGTGGGACAGGGTTTGGGGAGCAGTACTTC. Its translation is CASSGTGFGEQYF.

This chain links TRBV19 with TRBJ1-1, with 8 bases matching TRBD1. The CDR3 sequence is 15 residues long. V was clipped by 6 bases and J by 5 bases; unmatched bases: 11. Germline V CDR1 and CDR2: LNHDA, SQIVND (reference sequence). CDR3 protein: CASRKLGTGGTEAFF. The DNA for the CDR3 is TGTGCCAGTAGGAAACTAGGGACAGGCGGAACTGAAGCTTTCTTT.

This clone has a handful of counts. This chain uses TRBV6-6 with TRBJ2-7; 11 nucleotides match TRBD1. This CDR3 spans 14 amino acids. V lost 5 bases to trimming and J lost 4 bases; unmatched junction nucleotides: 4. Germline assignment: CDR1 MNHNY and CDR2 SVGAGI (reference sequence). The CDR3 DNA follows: TGTGCCAGCAGTATCGGACAGGGGGCTTACGAGCAGTACTTC. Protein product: CASSIGQGAYEQYF.

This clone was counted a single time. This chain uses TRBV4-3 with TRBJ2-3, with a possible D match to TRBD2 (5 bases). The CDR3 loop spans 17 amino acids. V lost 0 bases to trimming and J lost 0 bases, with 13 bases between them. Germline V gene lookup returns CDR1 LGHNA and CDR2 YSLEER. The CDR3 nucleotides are TGCGCCAGCAGCCAAGATGGTCGGGGTTTTAGCACAGATACGCAGTATTTT. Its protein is CASSQDGRGFSTDTQYF.

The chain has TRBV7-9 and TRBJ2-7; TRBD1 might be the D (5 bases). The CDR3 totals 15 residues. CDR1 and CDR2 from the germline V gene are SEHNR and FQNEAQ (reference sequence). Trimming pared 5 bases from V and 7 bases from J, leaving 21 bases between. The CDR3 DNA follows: TGTGCCAGCAGCCCCCAAGTAGGCGCTAAGGGGGAGCAGTACTTC. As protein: CASSPQVGAKGEQYF.